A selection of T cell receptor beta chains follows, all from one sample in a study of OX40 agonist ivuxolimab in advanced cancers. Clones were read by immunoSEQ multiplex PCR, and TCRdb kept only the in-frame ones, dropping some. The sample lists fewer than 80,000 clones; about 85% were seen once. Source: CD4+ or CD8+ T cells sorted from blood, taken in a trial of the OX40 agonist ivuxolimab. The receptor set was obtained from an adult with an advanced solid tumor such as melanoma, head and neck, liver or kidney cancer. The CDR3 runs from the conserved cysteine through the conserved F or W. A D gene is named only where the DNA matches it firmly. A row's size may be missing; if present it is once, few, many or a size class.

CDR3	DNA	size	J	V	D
CASRTGGGYTF	TGTGCCAGCAGGACAGGGGGAGGCTACACCTTC	-	TRBJ1-2	TRBV6-5	TRBD1
CASDLGRSTEAFF	TGTGCCAGCGATTTAGGTAGAAGCACTGAAGCTTTCTTT	-	TRBJ1-1	TRBV6-6	-
CATSKDTSYEQYF	TGTGCCACCAGCAAGGACACCTCCTACGAGCAGTACTTC	-	TRBJ2-7	TRBV15	-
CASSKKGSRTARHSGNTIYF	TGTGCCAGCAGCAAAAAAGGTTCTCGGACAGCGCGTCACTCTGGAAACACCATATATTTT	-	TRBJ1-3	TRBV21-1	-
CATSFGGNEQFF	TGTGCCACCTCTTTTGGAGGGAATGAGCAGTTCTTC	-	TRBJ2-1	TRBV7-3	-
CASSLRDLGGPYNSPLHF	TGTGCCAGCAGCCTACGGGACCTTGGAGGCCCCTATAATTCACCCCTCCACTTT	-	TRBJ1-6	TRBV11-2	-
CASSLRLVKDTQYF	TGCGCCAGCAGCTTGCGACTAGTCAAAGATACGCAGTATTTT	once	TRBJ2-3	TRBV5-1	-
CASSFAFAAGFTEAFF	TGTGCCAGCAGCTTTGCCTTCGCGGCGGGCTTCACTGAAGCTTTCTTT	-	TRBJ1-1	TRBV12-1	-
CASRWSGGYGYTF	TGTGCCAGCCGTTGGTCCGGGGGGTATGGCTACACCTTC	-	TRBJ1-2	TRBV28	-
CASSIGTASGNEQFF	TGTGCCAGTAGTATCGGGACTGCCTCGGGCAATGAGCAGTTCTTC	-	TRBJ2-1	TRBV19	-
CASSLMEGNTEAFF	TGTGCCAGCAGCTTAATGGAAGGGAACACTGAAGCTTTCTTT	-	TRBJ1-1	TRBV7-2	-
CASSGGQGPPQETQYF	TGTGCCAGCTCGGGGGGACAGGGCCCACCCCAAGAGACCCAGTACTTC	-	TRBJ2-5	TRBV18	TRBD1